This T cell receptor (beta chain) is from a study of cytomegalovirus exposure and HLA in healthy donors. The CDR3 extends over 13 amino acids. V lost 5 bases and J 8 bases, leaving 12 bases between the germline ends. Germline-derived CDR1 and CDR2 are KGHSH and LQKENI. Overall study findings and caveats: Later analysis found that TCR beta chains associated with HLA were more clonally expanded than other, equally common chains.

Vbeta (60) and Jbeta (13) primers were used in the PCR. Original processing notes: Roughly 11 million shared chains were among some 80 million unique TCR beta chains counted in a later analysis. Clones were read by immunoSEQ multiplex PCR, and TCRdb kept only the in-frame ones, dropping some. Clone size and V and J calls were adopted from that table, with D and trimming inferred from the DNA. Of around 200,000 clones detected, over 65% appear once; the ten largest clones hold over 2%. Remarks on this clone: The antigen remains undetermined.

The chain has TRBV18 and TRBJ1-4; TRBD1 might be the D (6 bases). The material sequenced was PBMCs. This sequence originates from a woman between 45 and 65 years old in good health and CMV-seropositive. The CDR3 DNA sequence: TGTGCCAGCTCAGTGGGGGCAGACGAAAAACTGTTTTTT. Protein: CASSVGADEKLFF.